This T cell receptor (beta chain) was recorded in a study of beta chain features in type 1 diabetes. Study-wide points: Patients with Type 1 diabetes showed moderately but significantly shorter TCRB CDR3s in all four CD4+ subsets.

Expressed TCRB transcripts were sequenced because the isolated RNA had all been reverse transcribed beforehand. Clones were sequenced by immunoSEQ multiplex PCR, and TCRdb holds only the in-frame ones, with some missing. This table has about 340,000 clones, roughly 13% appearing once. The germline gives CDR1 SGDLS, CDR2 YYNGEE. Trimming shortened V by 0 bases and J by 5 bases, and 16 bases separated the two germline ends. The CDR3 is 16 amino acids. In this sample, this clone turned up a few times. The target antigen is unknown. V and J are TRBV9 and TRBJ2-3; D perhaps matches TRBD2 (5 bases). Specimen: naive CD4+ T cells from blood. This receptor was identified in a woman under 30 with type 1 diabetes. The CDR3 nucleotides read TGTGCCAGCAGCGTAGTCACTAGTTACTATTTAGATACGCAGTATTTT. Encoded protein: CASSVVTSYYLDTQYF.